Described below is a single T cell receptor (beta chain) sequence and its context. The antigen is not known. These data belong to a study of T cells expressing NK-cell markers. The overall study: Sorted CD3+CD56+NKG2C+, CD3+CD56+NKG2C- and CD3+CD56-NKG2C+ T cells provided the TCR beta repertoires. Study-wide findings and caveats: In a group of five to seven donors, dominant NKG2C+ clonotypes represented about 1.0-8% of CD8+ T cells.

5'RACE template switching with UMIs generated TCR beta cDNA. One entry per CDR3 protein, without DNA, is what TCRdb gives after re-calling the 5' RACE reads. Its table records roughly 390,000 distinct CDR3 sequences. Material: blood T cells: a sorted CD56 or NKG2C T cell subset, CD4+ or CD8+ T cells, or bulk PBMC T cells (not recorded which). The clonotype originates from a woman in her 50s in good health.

The CDR3 is CASSQERAQTEEYGYTF. The genes are TRBV3-1 and TRBJ1-2. Germline CDR1 is LGHDT and CDR2 is YNNKEL (reference sequence). There are 17 residues in the CDR3.